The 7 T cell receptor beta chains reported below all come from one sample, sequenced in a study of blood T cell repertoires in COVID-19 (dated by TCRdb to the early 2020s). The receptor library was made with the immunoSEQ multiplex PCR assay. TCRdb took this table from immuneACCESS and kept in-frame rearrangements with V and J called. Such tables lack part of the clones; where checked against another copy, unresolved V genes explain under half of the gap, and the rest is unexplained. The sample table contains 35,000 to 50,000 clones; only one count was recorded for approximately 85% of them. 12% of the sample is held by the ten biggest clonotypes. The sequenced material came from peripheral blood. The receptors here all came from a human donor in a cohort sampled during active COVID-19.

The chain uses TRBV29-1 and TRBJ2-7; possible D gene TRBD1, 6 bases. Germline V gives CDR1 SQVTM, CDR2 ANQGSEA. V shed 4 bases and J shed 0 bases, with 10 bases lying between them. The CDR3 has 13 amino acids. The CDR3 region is CSVGQVSSYEQYF. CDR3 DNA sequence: TGCAGCGTTGGACAGGTGAGCTCCTACGAGCAGTACTTC.

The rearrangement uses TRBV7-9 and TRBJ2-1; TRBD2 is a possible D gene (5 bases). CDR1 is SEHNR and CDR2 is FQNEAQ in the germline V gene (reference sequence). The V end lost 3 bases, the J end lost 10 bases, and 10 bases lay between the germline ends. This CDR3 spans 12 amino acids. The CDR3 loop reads CASSFTGVEQFF. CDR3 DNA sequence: TGTGCCAGCAGCTTTACCGGGGTAGAGCAGTTCTTC. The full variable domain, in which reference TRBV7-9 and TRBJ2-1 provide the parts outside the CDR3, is DTGVSQNPRHKITKRGQNVTFRCDPISEHNRLYWYRQTLGQGPEFLTYFQNEAQLEKSRLLSDRFSAERPKGSFSTLEIQRTEQGDSAMYLCASSFTGVEQFFGPGTRLTVL.

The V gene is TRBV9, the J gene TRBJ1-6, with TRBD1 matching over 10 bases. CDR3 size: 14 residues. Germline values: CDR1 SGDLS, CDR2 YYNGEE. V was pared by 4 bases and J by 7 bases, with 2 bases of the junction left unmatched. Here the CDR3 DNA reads TGTGCCAGCAGCACGGGACAGGGGAATTCACCCCTCCACTTT. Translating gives CASSTGQGNSPLHF. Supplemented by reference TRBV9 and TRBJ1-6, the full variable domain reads DSGVTQTPKHLITATGQRVTLRCSPRSGDLSVYWYQQSLDQGLQFLIQYYNGEERAKGNILERFSAQQFPDLHSELNLSSLELGDSALYFCASSTGQGNSPLHFGNGTRLTVT.

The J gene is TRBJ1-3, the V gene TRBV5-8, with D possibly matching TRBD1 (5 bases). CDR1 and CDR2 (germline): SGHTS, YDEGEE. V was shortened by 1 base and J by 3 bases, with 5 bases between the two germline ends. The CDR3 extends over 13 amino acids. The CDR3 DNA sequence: TGTGCCAGCAGCTTGAGGGGTGGAAACACCATATATTTT. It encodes CASSLRGGNTIYF.

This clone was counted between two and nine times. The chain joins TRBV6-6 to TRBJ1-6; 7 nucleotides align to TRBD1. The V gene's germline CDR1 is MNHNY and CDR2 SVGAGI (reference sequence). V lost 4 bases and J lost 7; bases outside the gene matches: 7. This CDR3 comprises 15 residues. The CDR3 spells CASSSTGVENSPLHF. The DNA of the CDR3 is TGTGCCAGCAGTTCTACAGGGGTCGAAAATTCACCCCTCCACTTT.

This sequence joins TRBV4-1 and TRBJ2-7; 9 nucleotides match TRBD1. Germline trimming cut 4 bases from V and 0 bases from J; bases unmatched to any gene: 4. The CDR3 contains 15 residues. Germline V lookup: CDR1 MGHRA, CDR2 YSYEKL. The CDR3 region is CASSRGTGSSYEQYF. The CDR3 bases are TGCGCCAGCAGCCGCGGGACAGGGAGCTCCTACGAGCAGTACTTC.

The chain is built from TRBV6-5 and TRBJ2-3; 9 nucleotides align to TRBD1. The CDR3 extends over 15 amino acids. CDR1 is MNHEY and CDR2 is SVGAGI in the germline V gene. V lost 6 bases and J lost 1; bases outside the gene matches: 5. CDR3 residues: CASSTGGAGTDTQYF. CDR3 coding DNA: TGTGCCAGCAGCACAGGGGGCGCCGGCACAGATACGCAGTATTTT.